A selection of T cell receptor beta chains follows, all from one sample in a study of cytomegalovirus exposure and HLA in healthy donors. Profiled with immunoSEQ multiplex PCR; TCRdb holds only in-frame clones, not every one. The sample shows some 99,000 clones, 85% to 90% of them seen only once. The sequenced sample consisted of PBMCs. The receptors originated from a woman between 18 and 29 years old in good health and CMV-seronegative. Both conserved end residues are part of each CDR3. The order of the fields is D gene, V gene, J gene, clone size, CDR3 protein, CDR3 DNA. D genes are given only for firm matches. Clone size, where shown, is once, few, many, or a class for clones that have expanded.

>NA|TRBV28|TRBJ2-5|NA
CASSDQLVRETQYF
TGTGCCAGCAGTGATCAACTAGTACGAGAGACCCAGTACTTC
>TRBD2|TRBV9|TRBJ2-7|NA
CASSPGTSGIHEQYF
TGTGCCAGCAGCCCCGGGACTAGCGGGATTCACGAGCAGTACTTC
>NA|TRBV27|TRBJ1-2|NA
CASIQGQGGLGYTF
TGTGCCAGCATACAGGGTCAGGGTGGCCTTGGCTACACCTTC
>NA|TRBV30|TRBJ2-7|NA
CAWSSRFPRTSYEQYF
TGTGCCTGGAGTTCCAGATTTCCACGAACCTCCTACGAGCAGTACTTC
>NA|TRBV11-2|TRBJ1-5|NA
CASSLAGDQPQHF
TGTGCCAGCAGCTTGGCAGGTGATCAGCCCCAGCATTTT
>NA|TRBV28|TRBJ1-3|NA
CASMGLLNTIYF
TGTGCCAGCATGGGACTTTTAAACACCATATATTTT
>NA|TRBV5-6|TRBJ2-1|NA
CASSLLGSSYNEQFF
TGTGCCAGCAGCTTACTGGGCAGCTCCTACAATGAGCAGTTCTTC
>TRBD1|TRBV4-3|TRBJ2-5|NA
CASSGGTGKNQETQYF
TGCGCCAGCAGCGGAGGGACAGGGAAAAACCAAGAGACCCAGTACTTC
>NA|TRBV5-4|TRBJ2-7|NA
CASSLGISPYEQYF
TGTGCCAGCAGCTTGGGTATTAGTCCCTACGAGCAGTACTTC
>NA|TRBV30|TRBJ1-2|NA
CAWSAMANYGYTF
TGTGCCTGGAGTGCTATGGCTAACTATGGCTACACCTTC
>NA|TRBV7-9|TRBJ2-3|NA
CASSPQGRDTQYF
TGTGCCAGCAGCCCTCAGGGGCGGGATACGCAGTATTTT
>NA|TRBV6-5|TRBJ2-7|NA
CASSTRTLPEQYF
TGTGCCAGCAGTACTAGGACCCTACCCGAGCAGTACTTC
>NA|TRBV9|TRBJ2-5|once
CASSIGETQYF
TGTGCCAGCAGCATCGGGGAGACCCAGTACTTC
>NA|TRBV4-2|TRBJ1-5|NA
CASSPTSSSNQPQHF
TGTGCCAGCAGCCCCACATCGTCTAGCAATCAGCCCCAGCATTTT
>TRBD2|TRBV4-1|TRBJ2-7|NA
CASSGRPGGVIDEQYF
TGCGCCAGCAGCGGCCGTCCCGGGGGGGTTATCGACGAGCAGTACTTC
>NA|TRBV28|TRBJ2-5|few
CASSSSSQETQYF
TGTGCCAGCAGTTCTTCCAGCCAAGAGACCCAGTACTTC
>NA|TRBV5-1|TRBJ2-7|NA
CASSLGRGEQYF
TGCGCCAGCAGCTTGGGGCGAGGCGAGCAGTACTTC
>NA|TRBV2|TRBJ2-3|NA
CASLGPIGGDAGETDTQYF
TGTGCCAGCTTGGGTCCTATAGGGGGGGACGCGGGGGAGACAGATACGCAGTATTTT
>TRBD1|TRBV29-1|TRBJ2-7|NA
CSVQQGAYEQYF
TGCAGCGTTCAACAGGGGGCGTACGAGCAGTACTTC
>NA|TRBV5-1|TRBJ1-3|NA
CASSLGQARINTIYF
TGCGCCAGCAGCTTGGGACAAGCAAGAATAAACACCATATATTTT
>NA|TRBV30|TRBJ1-2|NA
CAWSVENEGYTF
TGTGCCTGGAGTGTCGAGAATGAGGGCTACACCTTC
>NA|TRBV5-1|TRBJ2-3|NA
CASSPRLTEFRDTQYF
TGCGCCAGCAGCCCCCGCCTTACCGAATTCAGGGATACGCAGTATTTT
>TRBD2|TRBV27|TRBJ2-6|NA
CASGRLAEDSGANVLTF
TGTGCCAGCGGAAGACTAGCCGAAGACTCTGGGGCCAACGTCCTGACTTTC
>NA|TRBV30|TRBJ2-5|NA
CAWSSWSRETQYF
TGTGCCTGGAGTAGCTGGTCTCGGGAGACCCAGTACTTC
>NA|TRBV7-2|TRBJ2-2|NA
CASSLLRTGELFF
TGTGCCAGCAGCTTGTTGCGCACCGGGGAGCTGTTTTTT
>TRBD1|TRBV14|TRBJ1-6|NA
CASSLTGYDSPLHF
TGTGCCAGCAGCCTGACAGGGTACGATTCACCCCTCCACTTT